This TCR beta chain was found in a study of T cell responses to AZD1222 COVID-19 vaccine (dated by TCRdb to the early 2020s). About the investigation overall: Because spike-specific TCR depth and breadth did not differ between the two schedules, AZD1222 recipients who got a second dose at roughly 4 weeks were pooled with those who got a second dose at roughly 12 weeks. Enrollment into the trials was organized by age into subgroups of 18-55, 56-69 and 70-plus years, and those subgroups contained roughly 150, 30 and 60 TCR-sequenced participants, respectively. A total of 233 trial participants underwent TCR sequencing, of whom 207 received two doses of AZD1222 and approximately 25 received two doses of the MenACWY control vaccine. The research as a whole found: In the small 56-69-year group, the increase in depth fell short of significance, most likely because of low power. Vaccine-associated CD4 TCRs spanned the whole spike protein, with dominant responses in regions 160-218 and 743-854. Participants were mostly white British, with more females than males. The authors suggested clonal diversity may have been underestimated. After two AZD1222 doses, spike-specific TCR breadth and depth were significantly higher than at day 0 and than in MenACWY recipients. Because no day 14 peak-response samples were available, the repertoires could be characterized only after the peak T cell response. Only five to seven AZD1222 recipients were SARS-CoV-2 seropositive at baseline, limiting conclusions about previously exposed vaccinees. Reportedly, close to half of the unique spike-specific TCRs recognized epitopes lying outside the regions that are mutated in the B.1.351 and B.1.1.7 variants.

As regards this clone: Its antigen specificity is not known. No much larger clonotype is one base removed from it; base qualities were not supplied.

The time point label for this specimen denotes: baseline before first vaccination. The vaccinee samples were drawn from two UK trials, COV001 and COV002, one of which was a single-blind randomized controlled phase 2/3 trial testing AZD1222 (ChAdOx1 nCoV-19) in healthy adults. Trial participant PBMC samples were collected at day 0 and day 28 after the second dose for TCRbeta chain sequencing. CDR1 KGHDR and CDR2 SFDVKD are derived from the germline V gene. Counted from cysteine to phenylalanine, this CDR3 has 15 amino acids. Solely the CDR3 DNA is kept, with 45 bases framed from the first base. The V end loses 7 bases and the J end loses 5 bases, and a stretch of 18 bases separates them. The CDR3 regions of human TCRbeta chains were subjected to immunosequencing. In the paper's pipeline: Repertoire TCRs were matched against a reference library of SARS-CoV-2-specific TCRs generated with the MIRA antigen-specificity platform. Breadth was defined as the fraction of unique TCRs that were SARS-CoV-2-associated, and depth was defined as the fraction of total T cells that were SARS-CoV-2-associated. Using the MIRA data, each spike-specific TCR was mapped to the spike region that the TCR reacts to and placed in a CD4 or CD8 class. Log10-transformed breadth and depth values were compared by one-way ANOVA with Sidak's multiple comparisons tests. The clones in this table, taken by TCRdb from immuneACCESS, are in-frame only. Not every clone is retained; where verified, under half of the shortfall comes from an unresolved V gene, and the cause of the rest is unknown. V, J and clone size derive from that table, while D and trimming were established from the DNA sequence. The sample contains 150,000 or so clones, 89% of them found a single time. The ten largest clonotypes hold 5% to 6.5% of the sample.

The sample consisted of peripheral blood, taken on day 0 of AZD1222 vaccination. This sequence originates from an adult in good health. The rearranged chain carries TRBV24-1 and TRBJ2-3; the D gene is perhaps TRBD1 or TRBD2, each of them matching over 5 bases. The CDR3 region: CATSAPGTQKDTQYF. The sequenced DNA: TGTGCCACCAGCGCCCCCGGGACGCAGAAAGATACGCAGTATTTT.